What follows is one T cell receptor beta chain and its context. Repertoires were generated with immunoSEQ multiplex PCR, while TCRdb's copy carries only in-frame clones and drops some. The sample lists more than 200,000 clones; around four fifths were seen once. The data derive from a study of blood T cell repertoires in COVID-19. Sequenced: peripheral blood. This sequence originates from a man aged 40-49 years with active or convalescent COVID-19.

The chain's CDR3 is CASSPRQGDGYTF. The CDR3 nucleotides are TGTGCCAGCTCACCTCGACAGGGGGACGGCTACACCTTC. The chain employs TRBV18 and TRBJ1-2; 9 bases are a match to TRBD1. CDR1 is KGHSH, CDR2 LQKENI, per germline. The CDR3 consists of 13 residues. Germline trimming cut 3 bases from V and 8 bases from J; bases unmatched to any gene: 4.